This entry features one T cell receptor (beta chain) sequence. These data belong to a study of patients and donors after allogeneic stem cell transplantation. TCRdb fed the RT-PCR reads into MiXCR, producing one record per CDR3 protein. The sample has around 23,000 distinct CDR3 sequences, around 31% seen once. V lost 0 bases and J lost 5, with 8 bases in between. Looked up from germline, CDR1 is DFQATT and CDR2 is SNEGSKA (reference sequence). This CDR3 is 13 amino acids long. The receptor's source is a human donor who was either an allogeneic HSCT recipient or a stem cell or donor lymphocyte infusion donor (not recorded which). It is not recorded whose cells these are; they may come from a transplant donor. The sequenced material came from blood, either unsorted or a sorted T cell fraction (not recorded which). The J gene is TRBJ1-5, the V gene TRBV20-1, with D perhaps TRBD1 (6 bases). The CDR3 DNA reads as TGCAGTGCTAGAGAAACAGGGTATCAGCCCCAGCATTTT. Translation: CSARETGYQPQHF.